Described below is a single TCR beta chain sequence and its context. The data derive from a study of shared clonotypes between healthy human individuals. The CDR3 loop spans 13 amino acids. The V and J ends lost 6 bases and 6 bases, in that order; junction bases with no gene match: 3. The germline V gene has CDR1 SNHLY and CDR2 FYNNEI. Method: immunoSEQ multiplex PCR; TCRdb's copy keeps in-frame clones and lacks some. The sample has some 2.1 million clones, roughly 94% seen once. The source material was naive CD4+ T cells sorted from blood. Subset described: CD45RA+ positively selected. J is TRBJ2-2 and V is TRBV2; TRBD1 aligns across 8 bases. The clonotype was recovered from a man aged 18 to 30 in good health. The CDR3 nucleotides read TGTGCCAGCAGGGAGACAGGGGCCGGGGAGCTGTTTTTT. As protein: CASRETGAGELFF.